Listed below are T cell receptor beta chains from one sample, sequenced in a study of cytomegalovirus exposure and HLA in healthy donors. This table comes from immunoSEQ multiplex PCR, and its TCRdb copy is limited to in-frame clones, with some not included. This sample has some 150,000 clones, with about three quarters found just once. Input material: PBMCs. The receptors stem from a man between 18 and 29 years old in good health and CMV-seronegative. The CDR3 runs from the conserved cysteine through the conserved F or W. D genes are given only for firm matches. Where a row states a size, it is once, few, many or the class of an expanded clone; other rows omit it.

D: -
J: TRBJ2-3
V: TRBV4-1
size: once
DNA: TGCGCCAGCAGCCGAGGGTGGTGGACAGAAATAACAGATACGCAGTATTTT
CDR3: CASSRGWWTEITDTQYF

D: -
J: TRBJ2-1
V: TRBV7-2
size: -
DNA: TGTGCCAGCAGCCCCCGGGAGAAGGGCTCCTACAATGAGCAGTTCTTC
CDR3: CASSPREKGSYNEQFF

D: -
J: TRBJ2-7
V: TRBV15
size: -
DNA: TGTGCCACCAGCACGGGTCTTTCGGCGGGGGCCCTCTACGAGCAGTACTTC
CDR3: CATSTGLSAGALYEQYF

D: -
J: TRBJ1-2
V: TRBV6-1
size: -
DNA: TGTGCCAGCAGTCACCAACAGGGTCGTTATGGCTACACCTTC
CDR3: CASSHQQGRYGYTF

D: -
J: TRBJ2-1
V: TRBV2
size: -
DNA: TGTGCCAGCAGTGAGAGGGCAGGGCGGGGGTTCTTC
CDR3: CASSERAGRGFF

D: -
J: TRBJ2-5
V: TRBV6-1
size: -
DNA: TGTGCCAGCAGGGGACTCAGGGGGGCGACCCAGTACTTC
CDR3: CASRGLRGATQYF

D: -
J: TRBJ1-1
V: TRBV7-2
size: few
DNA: TGTGCCAGCAGCTTGAGTTCCGAGATGAACACTGAAGCTTTCTTT
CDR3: CASSLSSEMNTEAFF

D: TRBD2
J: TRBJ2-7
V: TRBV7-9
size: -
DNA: TGTGCCAGCAGCTTAGGGGAGGGACTCATGAGCTACGAGCAGTACTTC
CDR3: CASSLGEGLMSYEQYF

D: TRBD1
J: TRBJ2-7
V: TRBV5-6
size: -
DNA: TGTGCCAGCAGCGGGGGCCCGGACAGGAGCTACGAGCAGTACTTC
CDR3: CASSGGPDRSYEQYF

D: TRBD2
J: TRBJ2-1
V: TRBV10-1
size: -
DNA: TGCGCCAGCAGTGACCCAGCGGGAGCATCCTCCTACAATGAGCAGTTCTTC
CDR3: CASSDPAGASSYNEQFF